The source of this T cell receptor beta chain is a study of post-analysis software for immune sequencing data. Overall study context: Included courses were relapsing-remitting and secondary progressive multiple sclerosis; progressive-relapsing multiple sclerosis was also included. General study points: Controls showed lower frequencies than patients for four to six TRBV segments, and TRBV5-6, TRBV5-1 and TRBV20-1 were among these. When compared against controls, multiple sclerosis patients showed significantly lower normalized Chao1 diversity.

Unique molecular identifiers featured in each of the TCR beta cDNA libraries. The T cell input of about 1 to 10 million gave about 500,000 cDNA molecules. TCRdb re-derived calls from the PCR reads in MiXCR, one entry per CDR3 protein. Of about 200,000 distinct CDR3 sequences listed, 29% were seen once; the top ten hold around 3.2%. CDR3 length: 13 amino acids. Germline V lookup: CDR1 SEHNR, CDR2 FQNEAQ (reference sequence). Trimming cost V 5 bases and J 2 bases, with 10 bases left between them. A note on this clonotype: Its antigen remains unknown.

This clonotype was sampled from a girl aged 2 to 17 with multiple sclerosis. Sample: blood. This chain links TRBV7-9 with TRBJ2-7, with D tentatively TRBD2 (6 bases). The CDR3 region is CASSPGVTYEQYF. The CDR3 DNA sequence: TGTGCCAGCAGCCCGGGAGTTACCTACGAGCAGTACTTC.